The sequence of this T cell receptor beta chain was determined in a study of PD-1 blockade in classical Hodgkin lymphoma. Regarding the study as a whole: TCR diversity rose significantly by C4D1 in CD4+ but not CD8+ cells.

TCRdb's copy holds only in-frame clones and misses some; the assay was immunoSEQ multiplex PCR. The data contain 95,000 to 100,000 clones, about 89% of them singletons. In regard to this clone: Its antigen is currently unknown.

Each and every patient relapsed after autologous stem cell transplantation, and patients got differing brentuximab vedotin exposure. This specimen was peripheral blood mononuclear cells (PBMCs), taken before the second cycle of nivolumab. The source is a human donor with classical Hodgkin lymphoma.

CDR3 in amino acids: CASSVLDRVRAGELFF. CDR3 DNA sequence: TGTGCCAGCAGCGTGCTGGACAGGGTGAGGGCCGGGGAGCTGTTTTTT. The chain employs TRBV7-9 and TRBJ2-2; TRBD1 matches at 8 bases. J was trimmed by 6 bases and V by 5 bases; bases with no gene match: 11. The CDR3 length is 16 residues. The germline V gene has CDR1 SEHNR and CDR2 FQNEAQ (reference sequence).